This T cell receptor (beta chain) was recorded in a study of T cells in Graves' hyperthyroidism and ophthalmopathy. TCR beta CDR3 regions were amplified from RNA. The HTBI primer set served for first-round RT-PCR of the TCR CDR3. TCRdb independently ran MiXCR on the multiplex PCR reads; one entry per CDR3 protein. The sample includes under 450,000 distinct CDR3 sequences, less than 20% seen only once; the top ten take roughly 15%. This clonotype has only a few counts. The length of the CDR3 is 13 residues. From germline, CDR1 is SQVTM and CDR2 ANQGSEA. The V end lost 1 base, the J end lost 9 bases, and 13 bases lay between the germline ends.

This TCR was recovered from a woman younger than 35 with Graves' hyperthyroidism. Sequenced input: blood. The genes are TRBV29-1 and TRBJ2-1; D possibly matches TRBD1 or TRBD2 (5 bases each). DNA of the CDR3: TGCAGCGTTGAAGGGGGGACGGTAGGTGAGCAGTTCTTC. Translation gives CSVEGGTVGEQFF.